This passage covers 19 T cell receptor beta chains from one sample sequenced in a study of cytomegalovirus exposure and HLA in healthy donors. 13 Jbeta primers and 60 Vbeta primers were used for the PCR. The assay was immunoSEQ multiplex PCR, and TCRdb's table has in-frame clones only and misses some. The sample includes 150,000 or so clones, roughly 80% of them seen just once. The sequenced sample consisted of PBMCs. The source of these receptors is a man aged 35 to 55 in good health and CMV-seropositive.

The rearrangement links TRBV28 to TRBJ1-3, with D possibly being TRBD1 (6 bases). Between the trimmed V and J ends, which lost 4 bases and 7 bases, there was a span of 11 bases. This CDR3 region has 13 residues. The germline V gene has CDR1 MDHEN and CDR2 SYDVKM. The CDR3, as DNA: TGTGCCAGCAGTTCTAATGGGGGCAACACCATATATTTT. Protein product: CASSSNGGNTIYF. The full variable domain, rest sourced from reference TRBV28 and TRBJ1-3, is DVKVTQSSRYLVKRTGEKVFLECVQDMDHENMFWYRQDPGLGLRLIYFSYDVKMKEKGDIPEGYSVSREKKERFSLILESASTNQTSMYLCASSSNGGNTIYFGEGSWLTVV.

The V gene is TRBV9, the J gene TRBJ2-1; D is ambiguous. V shed 4 bases and J shed 9 bases, with 11 bases lying between them. The CDR3 covers 12 residues. Germline V gives CDR1 SGDLS, CDR2 YYNGEE. The CDR3 DNA follows: TGTGCCAGCAGCCCCTACCTAGGTGAGCAGTTCTTC. Translating gives CASSPYLGEQFF.

The chain combines TRBV11-2 with TRBJ2-5, with 8 nucleotides matching TRBD2. The tail of the sequence fits TRBJ2-7 better, so the J call may be wrong. Germline CDR1 reads SGHAT; CDR2 reads FQNNGV. This CDR3 contains 16 residues. The CDR3 is CASSLGKSGRIYEQYF. For the CDR3, the DNA is TGTGCCAGCAGCTTAGGGAAAAGCGGGAGAATTTACGAGCAGTACTTC.

The chain has TRBV30 and TRBJ1-5, with no clear D. V was cut by 2 bases and J by 3 bases, with 8 bases left in between. Germline V gene lookup returns CDR1 GTSNPN and CDR2 SVGIG (reference sequence). The CDR3 totals 13 residues. The CDR3 DNA reads as TGTGCCTGGAGTATAAGCGACAATCAGCCCCAGCATTTT. This translates into CAWSISDNQPQHF. The full variable domain, rest sourced from reference TRBV30 and TRBJ1-5, is SQTIHQWPATLVQPVGSPLSLECTVEGTSNPNLYWYRQAAGRGLQLLFYSVGIGQISSEVPQNLSASRPQDRQFILSSKKLLLSDSGFYLCAWSISDNQPQHFGDGTRLSIL.

The chain uses TRBV5-6 and TRBJ2-3, with D perhaps TRBD2 (5 bases). The germline V gene encodes CDR1 SGHDT and CDR2 YYEEEE. Trimming stripped 4 bases from V and 4 bases from J, with 13 bases between. The CDR3 covers 14 residues. The CDR3 nucleotides read TGTGCCAGCAGCCGGGAAAGTGTGGCAGATACGCAGTATTTT. Residues: CASSRESVADTQYF.

The genes are TRBV28 and TRBJ1-3, with 8 bases lining up with TRBD1. CDR1 is MDHEN, CDR2 SYDVKM, per germline. The CDR3 runs to 16 residues. V was pared by 6 bases and J by 3 bases, with 10 bases of the junction left unmatched. The CDR3 nucleotides are TGTGCCAGCAGCTACTTACAGGGGGGGGTTGGAAACACCATATATTTT. Its translation: CASSYLQGGVGNTIYF.

The chain carries TRBV18 and TRBJ1-1; no reliable D call. This CDR3 is built from 12 residues. The germline V and J ends were trimmed by 4 bases and 10 bases, with 13 bases remaining between them. Germline V CDR1 and CDR2: KGHSH, LQKENI. CDR3 DNA sequence: TGTGCCAGCTCACTCGACTACAAGTCAGCTTTCTTT. Its protein product is CASSLDYKSAFF.

The V gene is TRBV7-6, the J gene TRBJ2-7; tentative D call: TRBD2 (5 bases). Trimming removed 5 bases from V and 3 bases from J, with 17 bases in between. Germline CDR1 and CDR2: SGHVS and FNYEAQ. The CDR3 spans 15 residues. Written as DNA, the CDR3 is TGTGCCAGCAGCCCCGGGGTGGACCCGGTCTACGAGCAGTACTTC. Translated, it gives CASSPGVDPVYEQYF.

This clone has a handful of counts. This chain connects TRBV7-2 to TRBJ2-1, with 7 bases matching TRBD1. CDR1 and CDR2 from the germline V gene are SGHTA and FQGNSA. The CDR3 has 14 amino acids. V shed 3 bases, J shed 2 bases, and the junction held 1 base outside the gene matches. The CDR3 region has the DNA TGTGCCAGCAGCTTCGGACAGGCCTACAATGAGCAGTTCTTC. Its translation is CASSFGQAYNEQFF.

The chain couples TRBV28 to TRBJ2-2, with 8 nucleotides matching TRBD1. Per the germline V gene, CDR1 is MDHEN and CDR2 is SYDVKM. The CDR3 has 15 amino acids. The V and J ends lost 6 bases and 2 bases, in that order; junction bases with no gene match: 5. The CDR3 sequence: CASRPGQVNTGELFF. CDR3 nucleotides: TGTGCCAGCAGGCCGGGACAGGTCAACACCGGGGAGCTGTTTTTT.

The chain employs TRBV5-1 and TRBJ2-5; 8 nucleotides agree with TRBD1. This CDR3 is built from 16 residues. The V segment lost 4 bases and the J segment 1 base; nucleotides outside the gene matches: 9. Looked up from germline, CDR1 is SGHRS and CDR2 is YFSETQ. The CDR3 protein is CASSENRGTLQETQYF. The CDR3 DNA reads TGCGCCAGCAGCGAGAACAGGGGGACTCTCCAAGAGACCCAGTACTTC.

The V call is TRBV5-1, the J call TRBJ2-2, with D hard to call. The CDR3 consists of 11 residues. Germline V gives CDR1 SGHRS, CDR2 YFSETQ. V was trimmed by 0 bases and J by 8 bases, leaving 2 bases between them. The chain's CDR3 is CASSLAGELFF. The DNA for the CDR3 is TGCGCCAGCAGCTTGGCTGGGGAGCTGTTTTTT.

The V gene is TRBV5-4, the J gene TRBJ1-2, with 7 nucleotides matching TRBD1. The CDR3 contains 15 residues. CDR1 and CDR2 (germline): SGHNT, YYREEE (reference sequence). The V gene end was trimmed by 4 bases and the J gene end by 4 bases; junction bases not matched to a gene: 10. The CDR3, as DNA: TGTGCCAGCAGCCCGGGACAGTCGATCGGCTATGGCTACACCTTC. As protein: CASSPGQSIGYGYTF.

V and J are TRBV7-2 and TRBJ1-3; TRBD1 is a possible D gene (5 bases). Trimming took 5 bases from V and 0 from J, leaving 17 bases between them. Germline V gene sequence: CDR1 SGHTA, CDR2 FQGNSA. CDR3 length equals 17 residues. CDR3: CASSPLAGPLSGNTIYF. CDR3 nucleotides: TGTGCCAGCAGCCCTCTCGCGGGGCCCCTCTCTGGAAACACCATATATTTT.

The V gene is TRBV7-6, the J gene TRBJ2-3; D call uncertain. Germline V gives CDR1 SGHVS, CDR2 FNYEAQ. Trimming cost V 1 base and J 2 bases, with 13 bases left between them. The CDR3 contains 16 residues. CDR3 in amino acids: CASSLDFQLNTDTQYF. Here the CDR3 DNA reads TGTGCCAGCAGCTTAGACTTTCAATTGAACACAGATACGCAGTATTTT.

The rearrangement uses TRBV4-1 and TRBJ1-4; a weak D match, TRBD1 (6 bases). Trimming shortened V by 0 bases and J by 2 bases, and 13 bases separated the two germline ends. Germline V CDR1 and CDR2: MGHRA, YSYEKL. CDR3 length: 17 amino acids. DNA of the CDR3: TGCGCCAGCAGCCAAGATCCTAAGGGGGGGACTAATGAAAAACTGTTTTTT. It is translated as CASSQDPKGGTNEKLFF.

The chain joins TRBV4-1 to TRBJ2-7; 7 bases agree with TRBD1. Germline V CDR1 and CDR2: MGHRA, YSYEKL. Trimming removed 0 bases from V and 4 bases from J; junction bases left unmatched: 6. The CDR3 is 15 amino acids. As DNA, the CDR3 is TGCGCCAGCAGCCAAGATGCGACAGGGTATTACGAGCAGTACTTC. Translating gives CASSQDATGYYEQYF.

The chain uses TRBV6-5 and TRBJ2-3, with 8 bases aligning to TRBD2. Germline assignment: CDR1 MNHEY and CDR2 SVGAGI. The CDR3 is made up of 15 amino acids. J was trimmed by 4 bases and V by 0 bases; bases with no gene match: 3. This CDR3 is CASSYSAGGADTQYF. As DNA, the CDR3 is TGTGCCAGCAGTTACTCGGCGGGAGGTGCAGATACGCAGTATTTT.

The J gene is TRBJ1-1, the V gene TRBV10-3; 8 bases align to TRBD1. The V segment lost 4 bases and the J segment 7 bases; nucleotides outside the gene matches: 5. This CDR3 spans 13 amino acids. Germline CDR1 is ENHRY and CDR2 is SYGVKD. The chain's CDR3 is CAISGGTGREAFF. The CDR3 region has the DNA TGTGCCATCAGTGGGGGGACAGGCCGTGAAGCTTTCTTT.